The present entry profiles one TCR beta chain with its context. The data originate from a study of blood T cell repertoires in COVID-19. At the level of the study: Each recovered donor of Cohort 3 presented with two negative PCRs, clearance, or symptom resolution. Specimens from acute and convalescent COVID-19 originated in the United States, Italy and Spain. T cells, B-cell-depleted T cells, or PBMCs supplied cDNA or gDNA.

Clones were read by immunoSEQ multiplex PCR, and TCRdb kept only the in-frame ones, dropping some. The sample carries roughly 210,000 clones, 80% to 90% recorded once. Trimming took 5 bases from V and 1 from J, leaving 17 bases between them. This CDR3 comprises 16 residues. Germline values: CDR1 MDHEN, CDR2 SYDVKM. The chain joins TRBV28 to TRBJ1-2; tentative D call: TRBD1 (5 bases). Sequenced: PBMCs or T cells enriched from blood (not recorded which). The sequence came from a man aged 25-40 years in a cohort exposed to, infected with or recovered from COVID-19 (not recorded which). CDR3 loop: CASSPGLGGGNYGYTF. The CDR3 DNA follows: TGTGCCAGCAGTCCAGGCCTTGGGGGAGGTAACTATGGCTACACCTTC.